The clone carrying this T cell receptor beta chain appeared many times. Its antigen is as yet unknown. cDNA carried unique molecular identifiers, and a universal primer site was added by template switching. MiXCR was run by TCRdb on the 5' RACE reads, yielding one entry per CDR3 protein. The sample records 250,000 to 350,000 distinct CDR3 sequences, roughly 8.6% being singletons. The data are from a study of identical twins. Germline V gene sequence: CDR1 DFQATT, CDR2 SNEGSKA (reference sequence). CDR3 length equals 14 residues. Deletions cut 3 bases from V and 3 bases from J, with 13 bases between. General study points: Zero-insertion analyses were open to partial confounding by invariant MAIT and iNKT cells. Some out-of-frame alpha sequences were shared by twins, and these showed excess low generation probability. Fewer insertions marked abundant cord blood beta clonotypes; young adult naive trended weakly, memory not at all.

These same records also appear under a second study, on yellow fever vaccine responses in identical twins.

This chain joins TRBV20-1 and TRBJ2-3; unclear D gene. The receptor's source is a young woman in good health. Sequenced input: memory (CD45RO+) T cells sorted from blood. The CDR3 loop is CSARNRIWTDTQYF. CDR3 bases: TGCAGTGCTAGGAATCGTATCTGGACAGATACGCAGTATTTT.